A single sample is the source of the 22 T cell receptor beta chains below, sequenced in a study of T-cell reconstitution after alpha-beta-depleted transplantation in children. Unique molecular identifiers were incorporated into the prepared TCRbeta library. TCRdb re-analysed the PCR reads in MiXCR, keeping a single row per CDR3 protein. The repertoire consists of about a million distinct CDR3 sequences, with less than 30% occurring once and the leading ten covering about 28%. Sequenced material: PBMCs, mostly from graft donor cells, taken 360 days after TCRalphabeta/CD19-depleted stem cell transplant. These receptors came from a boy under two years old who had a stem cell transplant for SCID, so the T cells may come from the graft donor.

This clonotype occurred a few times. V usage is TRBV5-1 and J usage is TRBJ2-3; D perhaps matches TRBD1 (5 bases). The CDR3 has 16 residues. V was trimmed by 5 bases and J by 5 bases, leaving 21 bases between them. CDR1 and CDR2 from the germline V gene are SGHRS and YFSETQ. The CDR3 nucleotides read TGCGCCAGCAGAGGGCAGGGCCCCTCTAAGGAAGATACGCAGTATTTT. Translated, it gives CASRGQGPSKEDTQYF.

This clonotype has a handful of counts. The chain recombines TRBV3-1 with TRBJ1-2; D remains unclear. This CDR3 has 13 residues. Between the trimmed V and J ends, which lost 1 base and 4 bases, there was a span of 7 bases. Germline CDR1 reads LGHDT; CDR2 reads YNNKEL (reference sequence). The CDR3 DNA reads TGTGCCAGCAGCCAAGGAGGCAGCTATGGCTACACCTTC. It is translated as CASSQGGSYGYTF.

This clonotype was seen more than once but under ten times. The rearrangement uses TRBV5-1 and TRBJ1-2; a weak D match, TRBD1 (5 bases). This CDR3 is 14 amino acids long. Trimming stripped 1 base from V and 6 bases from J, with 13 bases between. The germline V gene has CDR1 SGHRS and CDR2 YFSETQ. The DNA for the CDR3 is TGCGCCAGCAGCTTGTCAGGGAAGAGGCATGGCTACACCTTC. Its protein product is CASSLSGKRHGYTF.

The chain recombines TRBV12-3 or TRBV12-4 with TRBJ2-2; the D gene could be TRBD1 or TRBD2 (5 bases each). CDR3 length: 16 residues. V was clipped by 6 bases and J by 0 bases, with 14 bases between them. The CDR3 reads CASRREGNTNTGELFF. CDR3 coding DNA: TGTGCCAGCAGACGAGAGGGGAACACGAACACCGGGGAGCTGTTTTTT.

There are many counts of this clonotype. The CDR3 region has the DNA TGTGCCAGCAGTTTTAGAGGACAGGGCAATTCACCCCTCCACTTT. Encoded protein: CASSFRGQGNSPLHF. The chain has TRBV28 and TRBJ1-6; 8 bases align to TRBD1. Germline V lookup: CDR1 MDHEN, CDR2 SYDVKM. The CDR3 spans 15 residues. V shed 3 bases, J shed 7 bases, and the junction held 5 bases outside the gene matches.

This clonotype has a handful of counts. The chain couples TRBV20-1 to TRBJ2-3; D is perhaps TRBD2 (5 bases). Germline loops: CDR1 DFQATT, CDR2 SNEGSKA (reference sequence). The CDR3 has 12 residues. V gave up 4 bases and J gave up 6 bases, with 11 bases separating them. The CDR3 DNA reads TGCAGTGCTAAATCCGGAGGCGATACGCAGTATTTT. Translating it yields CSAKSGGDTQYF.

The chain carries TRBV5-6 and TRBJ1-1; D gene unclear. Germline V gene data show CDR1 as SGHDT and CDR2 as YYEEEE. The CDR3 contains 12 residues. V was shortened by 7 bases and J by 2 bases, with 9 bases between the two germline ends. DNA for the CDR3: TGTGCCAGCCGCTGGCAAAACACTGAAGCTTTCTTT. This gives the protein CASRWQNTEAFF.

V is TRBV15 and J is TRBJ2-1; no firm D call. Germline lookup yields CDR1 LNHNV and CDR2 YYDKDF (reference sequence). The ends were cut back, 3 bases at V and 5 bases at J, with 17 bases in the middle. The CDR3 has 16 residues. CDR3 nucleotide sequence: TGTGCCACCAGCAGGGATGTTGTCAGGTCCCACAATGAGCAGTTCTTC. Protein sequence: CATSRDVVRSHNEQFF.

The chain joins TRBV12-3 or TRBV12-4 to TRBJ2-5; 11 bases agree with TRBD2. The CDR3 is 18 amino acids. J lost 5 bases, V lost 2 bases, and 13 bases had no gene match. CDR3 sequence reads: CASSLSRLAGTRGETQYF. The CDR3 DNA reads as TGTGCCAGCAGTTTATCGAGACTAGCGGGAACCAGGGGGGAGACCCAGTACTTC.

The sample holds a few counts of this clonotype. The chain recombines TRBV12-3 or TRBV12-4 with TRBJ1-1; D is ambiguous. CDR3 length equals 16 residues. Trimming took 3 bases from V and 1 from J, leaving 15 bases between them. The CDR3 loop reads CASSLRGPEGNTEAFF. CDR3 sequence (DNA): TGTGCCAGCAGTTTGAGAGGCCCCGAGGGGAACACTGAAGCTTTCTTT.

This clonotype appeared a few times. The V call is TRBV12-3 or TRBV12-4, the J call TRBJ1-6, with D unclear. The CDR3 has 14 amino acids. V was clipped by 1 base and J by 7 bases, with 8 bases between them. DNA for the CDR3: TGTGCCAGCAGTTTAGGGGTCAGAAATTCACCCCTCCACTTT. It translates to CASSLGVRNSPLHF.

The sample holds a few counts of this clonotype. The rearrangement joins TRBV12-3 or TRBV12-4 to TRBJ2-1; D is undetermined. This CDR3 has 13 residues. V lost 6 bases, J lost 1 base, and 7 bases lay in between. The CDR3 sequence: CASRAPSYNEQFF. For the CDR3, the DNA is TGTGCCAGCAGAGCTCCATCCTACAATGAGCAGTTCTTC.

This sequence joins TRBV4-2 and TRBJ1-1; 10 positions agree with TRBD1. CDR1 and CDR2 (germline): LGHNA, YNFKEQ. The CDR3 runs to 19 residues. V shed 0 bases and J 6 bases; nucleotides not matched to a gene: 16. CDR3 sequence: CASSQEWDSGTGVWSEAFF. The CDR3 nucleotides read TGTGCCAGCAGCCAAGAGTGGGATTCCGGGACAGGGGTTTGGTCTGAAGCTTTCTTT.

The gene calls are TRBV4-1 and TRBJ1-5, with 9 bases fitting TRBD1. Germline trimming cut 9 bases from V and 4 bases from J; bases unmatched to any gene: 4. Germline V gives CDR1 MGHRA, CDR2 YSYEKL. This CDR3 region has 13 residues. The CDR3 spells CASGTGRNQPQHF. The CDR3 bases are TGCGCCAGTGGGACAGGGAGGAATCAGCCCCAGCATTTT.

This clonotype was counted a few times. The chain joins TRBV4-1 to TRBJ2-7, with 7 bases lining up with TRBD1. Germline V gene data show CDR1 as MGHRA and CDR2 as YSYEKL. J was trimmed by 3 bases and V by 1 base; bases with no gene match: 6. The CDR3 extends over 15 amino acids. DNA of the CDR3: TGCGCCAGCAGCCAAGGGGCAGGGGGTGGCTACGAGCAGTACTTC. Amino acids: CASSQGAGGGYEQYF.

V usage is TRBV9 and J usage is TRBJ2-1; 10 nucleotides match TRBD2. CDR3 length: 16 residues. Losses at the gene ends were 4 bases for V and 2 bases for J; bases not matched to a gene: 6. CDR1 and CDR2 from the germline V gene are SGDLS and YYNGEE. CDR3 sequence: CASSKRGGQAYNEQFF. The CDR3 coding sequence is TGTGCCAGCAGCAAGCGGGGGGGCCAAGCCTACAATGAGCAGTTCTTC.

This clonotype was observed many times. The chain combines TRBV11-2 with TRBJ2-5; D call uncertain. Trimming removed 3 bases at V and 5 bases at J, with 10 bases between. Germline V CDR1 and CDR2: SGHAT, FQNNGV. There are 13 residues in the CDR3. CDR3 protein: CASSFFRKETQYF. The CDR3 DNA reads as TGTGCCAGCAGCTTTTTCAGGAAGGAGACCCAGTACTTC.

CDR3 loop: CSVLAAMDYGYTF. DNA of the CDR3: TGCAGCGTTCTCGCAGCCATGGACTATGGCTACACCTTC. This chain links TRBV29-1 with TRBJ1-2; no reliable D call. CDR1 is SQVTM and CDR2 is ANQGSEA in the germline V gene. With 5 bases removed from V and 3 bases from J, the gap between germline ends came to 13 bases. This CDR3 has 13 amino acids.

This chain links TRBV6-4 with TRBJ2-1; a weak D match, TRBD1 (5 bases). Deletions cut 0 bases from V and 5 bases from J, with 5 bases between. CDR1 is MRHNA, CDR2 SNTAGT, per germline. The CDR3 extends over 13 amino acids. The DNA for the CDR3 is TGTGCCAGCAGTGACTCGGACAACAATGAGCAGTTCTTC. The encoded protein is CASSDSDNNEQFF.

This clonotype showed up just once. This chain connects TRBV11-2 to TRBJ1-5, with TRBD1 as a possible D gene (6 bases). Germline values: CDR1 SGHAT, CDR2 FQNNGV. Trimming took 5 bases from V and 3 from J, leaving 23 bases between them. The CDR3 contains 18 residues. DNA of the CDR3: TGTGCCAGCAGCCCCGGACAGACGGGCTTTGGGGTCAATCAGCCCCAGCATTTT. Its protein product is CASSPGQTGFGVNQPQHF. The full variable domain, in which reference TRBV11-2 and TRBJ1-5 provide the parts outside the CDR3, is EAGVAQSPRYKIIEKRQSVAFWCNPISGHATLYWYQQILGQGPKLLIQFQNNGVVDDSQLPKDRFSAERLKGVDSTLKIQPAKLEDSAVYLCASSPGQTGFGVNQPQHFGDGTRLSIL.

This rearrangement joins TRBV5-1 to TRBJ2-5, with 7 bases that match TRBD1. The junction had 6 bases not matched to a gene; V was cut back by 4 bases and J by 0 bases. The CDR3 extends over 15 amino acids. Per the germline V gene, CDR1 is SGHRS and CDR2 is YFSETQ. The CDR3 sequence: CASSTGDRDQETQYF. The CDR3 region has the DNA TGCGCCAGCAGCACCGGAGACAGGGACCAAGAGACCCAGTACTTC.

The chain uses TRBV6-5 and TRBJ2-7; unclear D gene. Trimming pared 6 bases from V and 2 bases from J, leaving 17 bases between. Per the germline V gene, CDR1 is MNHEY and CDR2 is SVGAGI. This CDR3 is built from 15 residues. The CDR3 DNA follows: TGTGCCAGCAGCCGACTCAAAGGGCCCGCCTACGAGCAGTACTTC. Amino acid sequence: CASSRLKGPAYEQYF.